The clone carrying this T cell receptor (beta chain) was counted ten times or more. The antigen remains undetermined. The record originates from a study of identical twins. The germline V gene encodes CDR1 MGHRA and CDR2 YSYEKL. The CDR3 extends over 18 amino acids. V was trimmed by 3 bases and J by 5 bases, leaving 22 bases between them. Template switching added a universal primer binding site, and final cDNA carried unique molecular identifiers. MiXCR was run by TCRdb on the 5' RACE reads, yielding one entry per CDR3 protein. The sample holds 240,000 or so distinct CDR3 sequences, under 12% seen once. Study observations and caveats: Out-of-frame alpha sequences that twins shared showed excess low generation probability. Model-predicted out-of-frame TCR alpha sharing fell below observed values in monozygotic twins. Beta out-of-frame sequences showed weaker excess sharing between twins.

The chain couples TRBV4-1 to TRBJ2-2; D possibly corresponds to TRBD2 (5 bases). The receptor's source is a man aged 45-60 years in good health. Source material: memory T cells sorted from blood. The DNA for the CDR3 is TGCGCCAGCAGCCATAGCAGCCTCCCTTCGAGGAGGACCGGGGAGCTGTTTTTT. Translation gives CASSHSSLPSRRTGELFF.